This passage covers 3 T cell receptor beta chains from one sample sequenced in a study of breast tumors, draining lymph nodes, adjacent tissues (dated by TCRdb to the mid-2010s). Lymph node samples were obtained from the axillary draining lymph nodes of breast cancer patients. The library was produced with multiplex PCR. TCRdb names Illumina HiSeq 2000 as the instrument used. The public reads were quality trimmed at Q25 with fastp and then assembled into clones with MiXCR by TCRdb, keeping productive beta chains. Duplicate CDR3 protein sequences are folded into a single record with the most common DNA and genes. Here the sample has 150,000 to 200,000 distinct CDR3 sequences; 33% occur a single time. Of the sample, about 4.1% is held by the ten largest clones. The sequenced sample was axillary lymph node tissue. These TCRs come from a female donor with breast cancer. Some clones in this sample may be carry-over from other donors' samples.

The gene calls are TRBV28 and TRBJ1-6; D call uncertain. CDR1 is MDHEN, CDR2 SYDVKM, per germline. Trimming removed 7 bases at V and 5 bases at J, with 12 bases between. The CDR3 has 14 residues. The CDR3 loop is CASTTIMNNSPLHF. Written as DNA, the CDR3 is TGTGCCAGCACCACGATCATGAATAATTCACCCCTCCACTTT.

V usage is TRBV30 and J usage is TRBJ2-5, with 8 positions matching TRBD1. V shed 6 bases and J 7 bases; nucleotides not matched to a gene: 7. Germline V lookup: CDR1 GTSNPN, CDR2 SVGIG (reference sequence). The CDR3 extends over 12 amino acids. The DNA for the CDR3 is TGTGCCTGCCTAACAGGGGGAGGGACCCAGTACTTC. Translating gives CACLTGGGTQYF.

This clonotype was seen ten or more times. The chain has TRBV4-1 and TRBJ1-2; TRBD1 matches 7 bases. V dropped 4 bases and J dropped 1; count of bases not matched to a gene: 9. Germline lookup yields CDR1 MGHRA and CDR2 YSYEKL. CDR3 length: 16 amino acids. Written as DNA, the CDR3 is TGCGCCAGCAGCCGGGCTCAGGGGGTTGATAACTATGGCTACACCTTC. This sequence encodes CASSRAQGVDNYGYTF.